This T cell receptor beta chain appears in the sequencing data of a study of metastatic and nonmetastatic thyroid tumors. As for the study in general: Comparative analysis of repertoires was undertaken across blood and tumor or nodule tissue obtained from malignant and benign thyroid patients.

The CDR3 contains 9 residues. Germline assignment: CDR1 SGDLS and CDR2 YYNGEE. Trimming cost V 3 bases and J 6 bases, with 0 bases left between them. The table lists this clone with a few counts. As yet, its antigen is unknown. Per the authors' pipeline: Construction of a distant-metastasis classifier for papillary thyroid cancer relied on CDR3 differences across clinicopathological groups. With MiXCR, TCRdb called clones anew from the PCR reads. These V and J calls rely on TCRdb rather than the paper's analysis. The sample records 6,000 or so clones, about a sixth being singletons. Every patient was untreated before thyroid surgery. Study conclusions and caveats: Reports indicated that malignant thyroid tumors showed significantly higher TCR beta diversity than benign nodules did, in blood and tumor.

This sequence originates from a male donor with papillary thyroid cancer or a benign thyroid nodule (not recorded which). Some clones in this sample may be carry-over from other donors' samples. The rearrangement joins TRBV9 to TRBJ2-5; the D is unclear. Sequences were obtained from tumor tissue. The CDR3 spells CASSETQYF. In DNA form, the CDR3 reads TGTGCCAGCAGCGAGACCCAGTACTTC.